This T cell receptor (beta chain) was sequenced in a study of blood T cell repertoires in COVID-19. Study in general: Sites in the United States, Italy and Spain provided acute and convalescent COVID-19 samples. The cDNA or gDNA used as material had been derived from T cells, B-cell-depleted T cells, or PBMCs.

Original analysis: Amplification with reference gene primers provided the estimates of nucleated cell counts. This table comes from immunoSEQ multiplex PCR, and its TCRdb copy is limited to in-frame clones, with some not included. V and J calls and clone size are copied from that table; D and trimming were computed from the DNA. The sample yields about 87,000 clones, roughly 86% seen once. The length of the CDR3 is 15 residues. Looked up from germline, CDR1 is SGHRS and CDR2 is YFSETQ. V shed 2 bases and J 5 bases; nucleotides not matched to a gene: 7. This clone was recorded a few times. This chain connects TRBV5-1 to TRBJ1-5; 7 nucleotides line up with TRBD1. Sequenced sample: peripheral blood. This TCR was sampled from a man aged 40-49 years with acute or convalescent COVID-19. The CDR3 coding sequence is TGCGCCAGCAGCTTAGGTGACAGGGACGATCAGCCCCAGCATTTT. This sequence encodes CASSLGDRDDQPQHF.